These 26 T cell receptor beta chains share one sample of origin, sequenced in a study of cytomegalovirus exposure and HLA in healthy donors. The primer mix had 60 Vbeta and 13 Jbeta primers. The data were produced by immunoSEQ multiplex PCR, yet TCRdb's version contains in-frame clones alone and is incomplete. The sample lists 50,000 or so clones; 65% to 80% were seen once. Sequences were obtained from PBMCs. The receptors derive from a man aged 40-50 years in good health and CMV-seropositive.

V is TRBV7-8 and J is TRBJ2-7; D is unresolved. Germline V gives CDR1 SGHVS, CDR2 FQNEAQ. This CDR3 is 13 amino acids long. Trimming took 1 base from V and 6 from J, leaving 10 bases between them. The CDR3 nucleotides read TGTGCCAGCAGCTTAGGTAGGCAGCGCGAGCAGTACTTC. This sequence encodes CASSLGRQREQYF.

The genes are TRBV9 and TRBJ2-5; maybe TRBD1 (6 bases). Germline V lookup: CDR1 SGDLS, CDR2 YYNGEE. V was clipped by 3 bases and J by 5 bases, with 17 bases between them. This CDR3 is built from 15 residues. The CDR3 loop is CASSEQGGDLETQYF. The CDR3 nucleotides are TGTGCCAGCAGCGAACAGGGTGGGGACCTGGAGACCCAGTACTTC.

The rearrangement links TRBV5-1 to TRBJ2-6; 14 bases map to TRBD2. The V segment lost 1 base and the J segment 0 bases; nucleotides outside the gene matches: 6. This CDR3 has 20 residues. From germline, CDR1 is SGHRS and CDR2 YFSETQ. DNA for the CDR3: TGCGCCAGCAGCTTGCCGGGACTAGCGGGGGATCCCTCTGGGGCCAACGTCCTGACTTTC. It encodes CASSLPGLAGDPSGANVLTF.

On this clone itself: Lacking the conserved final phenylalanine or tryptophan, this CDR3 likely reflects a read error. The DNA is left out, because the CDR3 cannot be placed on it with certainty; the CDR3 is given as TCRdb lists it. V usage is TRBV9 and J usage is TRBJ1-1; TRBD1, as called in the table, went unchecked against the DNA. The germline CDR1 and CDR2 sequences are SGDLS and YYNGEE. Inclusive of both ends, the CDR3 amounts to 11 amino acids. CDR3 region: CASSGPDRGTI.

The gene calls are TRBV2 and TRBJ2-7; D perhaps matches TRBD1 (5 bases). Between the trimmed V and J ends, which lost 7 bases and 2 bases, there was a span of 12 bases. Germline CDR1 reads SNHLY; CDR2 reads FYNNEI. The CDR3 runs 13 residues. CDR3 loop: CASTDTLTYEQYF. The CDR3 DNA reads TGTGCCAGCACGGACACGCTAACCTACGAGCAGTACTTC.

The V call is TRBV5-1, the J call TRBJ1-5; TRBD1 might be the D (5 bases). The CDR3 consists of 15 residues. Germline assignment: CDR1 SGHRS and CDR2 YFSETQ. V was shortened by 0 bases and J by 4 bases, with 11 bases between the two germline ends. In nucleotides, the CDR3 is TGCGCCAGCAGCTTGGAAGTGGGGCTTAATCAGCCCCAGCATTTT. Encoded protein: CASSLEVGLNQPQHF.

The chain joins TRBV6-6 to TRBJ1-5; unclear D gene. This CDR3 is 13 amino acids long. The ends were cut back, 6 bases at V and 0 bases at J, with 6 bases in the middle. Germline V lookup: CDR1 MNHNY, CDR2 SVGAGI (reference sequence). CDR3 in amino acids: CASRRYSNQPQHF. CDR3 coding DNA: TGTGCCAGCAGGAGGTATAGCAATCAGCCCCAGCATTTT.

The chain employs TRBV2 and TRBJ2-7, with D possibly being TRBD1 (5 bases). Germline V gives CDR1 SNHLY, CDR2 FYNNEI. The CDR3 extends over 12 amino acids. V lost 10 bases and J 6 bases, leaving 16 bases between the germline ends. The CDR3 region is CATGHGKGEQYF. The CDR3 region has the DNA TGTGCCACCGGACATGGGAAGGGCGAGCAGTACTTC.

The rearrangement joins TRBV2 to TRBJ2-3; 8 nucleotides line up with TRBD2. The CDR3 runs to 16 residues. V lost 0 bases, J lost 4 bases, and 6 bases stayed unmatched. The germline V gene has CDR1 SNHLY and CDR2 FYNNEI. CDR3 loop: CASSEARRSGADTQYF. CDR3 nucleotides: TGTGCCAGCAGTGAAGCACGGCGTAGCGGGGCAGATACGCAGTATTTT.

A few counts support this clone. The V gene is TRBV18, the J gene TRBJ1-2; unclear D gene. The CDR3 contains 12 residues. In germline, CDR1 is KGHSH, CDR2 LQKENI. V was trimmed by 6 bases and J by 4 bases, leaving 9 bases between them. The CDR3 nucleotides are TGTGCCAGCTCCCCAACAAGCTATGGCTACACCTTC. Protein: CASSPTSYGYTF.

V and J are TRBV4-2 and TRBJ2-7, with 12 bases that match TRBD2. Germline CDR1 LGHNA, CDR2 YNFKEQ. Trimming at V came to 0 bases and at J to 4 bases, leaving 1 base not matched to a gene. The CDR3 has 15 residues. The CDR3 DNA sequence: TGTGCCAGCAGCCAAGAACTAGCGGGGGGATACGAGCAGTACTTC. It is translated as CASSQELAGGYEQYF.

V usage is TRBV20-1 and J usage is TRBJ2-1, with D tentatively TRBD1 (6 bases). CDR1 and CDR2 from the germline V gene are DFQATT and SNEGSKA (reference sequence). Trimming shortened V by 3 bases and J by 10 bases, and 7 bases separated the two germline ends. This CDR3 has 10 residues. CDR3 amino acids: CSASGTEQFF. The CDR3 nucleotides are TGCAGTGCTAGCGGGACAGAGCAGTTCTTC.

The genes are TRBV6-4 and TRBJ2-1; the D gene is possibly TRBD2 (6 bases). The V end lost 0 bases, the J end lost 3 bases, and 9 bases lay between the germline ends. This CDR3 is built from 15 residues. Per the germline V gene, CDR1 is MRHNA and CDR2 is SNTAGT. The chain's CDR3 is CASSDSGSGYNEQFF. The CDR3 nucleotides read TGTGCCAGCAGTGACTCTGGTAGCGGCTACAATGAGCAGTTCTTC.

The chain combines TRBV19 with TRBJ2-7; 8 bases match TRBD1. With V trimmed by 6 bases and J by 3 bases, 7 bases remained unmatched. CDR3 length equals 14 residues. Germline V CDR1 and CDR2: LNHDA, SQIVND (reference sequence). The CDR3 spells CASSPGQGDYEQYF. In nucleotides, the CDR3 is TGTGCCAGTAGCCCCGGACAGGGCGACTACGAGCAGTACTTC.

V usage is TRBV11-1 and J usage is TRBJ2-7; weak D call: TRBD1 (6 bases). V was trimmed by 1 base and J by 10 bases, leaving 17 bases between them. Per the germline V gene, CDR1 is SGHAT and CDR2 is FQDESV (reference sequence). The CDR3 consists of 14 residues. In DNA form, the CDR3 reads TGTGCCAGCAGCTTAGAGAACAGGGCAACCGTTCAGTACTTC. It codes for CASSLENRATVQYF.

The rearrangement joins TRBV9 to TRBJ1-2, with a possible D match to TRBD1 (5 bases). The germline V gene encodes CDR1 SGDLS and CDR2 YYNGEE. V lost 4 bases to trimming and J lost 1 base, with 14 bases between them. CDR3 size: 15 residues. As DNA, the CDR3 is TGTGCCAGCAGCCCGAATTTCGACAGTAACTATGGCTACACCTTC. This codes for CASSPNFDSNYGYTF.

There are a few counts of this clone. The chain has TRBV5-5 and TRBJ1-6, with D possibly matching TRBD1 (5 bases). CDR3 size: 13 residues. Germline V gene sequence: CDR1 SGHKS, CDR2 YYEKEE (reference sequence). Trimming pared 2 bases from V and 9 bases from J, leaving 9 bases between. The chain's CDR3 is CASSLTQGSPLHF. The CDR3 DNA sequence: TGTGCCAGCAGCTTAACCCAGGGTTCACCCCTCCACTTT.

In its sample, this clone was seen a few times. V usage is TRBV4-2 and J usage is TRBJ2-1; no clear D. Germline V gene lookup returns CDR1 LGHNA and CDR2 YNFKEQ. V was pared by 0 bases and J by 7 bases, with 7 bases between. The CDR3 is 13 amino acids. The CDR3 DNA reads as TGTGCCAGCAGCCAAGATCCTAGAAATGAGCAGTTCTTC. It yields the protein CASSQDPRNEQFF.

V and J are TRBV7-6 and TRBJ2-3; 7 nucleotides line up with TRBD1. With 5 bases clipped from V and 6 bases from J, the junction kept 8 bases outside the gene matches. The CDR3 has 14 amino acids. CDR1 is SGHVS and CDR2 is FNYEAQ in the germline V gene. The CDR3 here is CASSLTQGLDTQYF. The CDR3 coding sequence is TGTGCCAGCAGCCTCACACAGGGGTTGGATACGCAGTATTTT.

This clone was picked up a small number of times. This chain connects TRBV25-1 to TRBJ2-7; 9 bases match TRBD1. Germline CDR1 and CDR2: MGHDK and SYGVNS. The CDR3 is 15 residues long. V lost 4 bases and J lost 4; bases outside the gene matches: 8. The CDR3 loop reads CASSATGTGNYEQYF. CDR3 in DNA: TGTGCCAGCAGTGCGACCGGGACAGGGAATTACGAGCAGTACTTC.

The rearrangement joins TRBV6-1 to TRBJ1-2; maybe TRBD1 (6 bases). This CDR3 comprises 15 residues. Germline-derived CDR1 and CDR2 are MNHNS and SASEGT. Trimming took off 6 bases at V and 6 bases at J, with 20 bases between the two ends. This CDR3 is CASRDSNQGRDGYTF. CDR3 DNA sequence: TGTGCCAGCAGAGATTCGAATCAGGGGAGAGATGGCTACACCTTC.

The chain links TRBV29-1 to TRBJ1-1; weak D call: TRBD1 (6 bases). The CDR3 length is 13 residues. Germline assignment: CDR1 SQVTM and CDR2 ANQGSEA. V was cut by 5 bases and J by 0 bases, with 10 bases left in between. Here the CDR3 reads CSVRQELNTEAFF. DNA of the CDR3: TGCAGCGTTCGACAGGAGTTGAACACTGAAGCTTTCTTT.

The table lists this clone with a few counts. V gene TRBV7-2 combines with J gene TRBJ2-4; 10 nucleotides agree with TRBD1. The V gene's germline CDR1 is SGHTA and CDR2 FQGNSA. V lost 3 bases and J lost 1; bases outside the gene matches: 12. The CDR3 length is 19 residues. Here the CDR3 reads CASSFGQGGYQGAKNIQYF. DNA for the CDR3: TGTGCCAGCAGCTTCGGACAGGGGGGCTACCAAGGGGCCAAAAACATTCAGTACTTC.

The chain combines TRBV2 with TRBJ1-4; perhaps TRBD1 as D (5 bases). V was cut by 4 bases and J by 7 bases, with 25 bases left in between. The germline V gene has CDR1 SNHLY and CDR2 FYNNEI. The CDR3 covers 18 residues. The CDR3: CASSVLIVGQGNREKLFF. DNA for the CDR3: TGTGCCAGCAGTGTCCTCATAGTGGGCCAGGGAAATCGTGAAAAACTGTTTTTT.

The chain carries TRBV10-2 and TRBJ1-1; TRBD1 aligns across 7 bases. The CDR3 consists of 16 residues. The V and J ends lost 3 bases and 5 bases, in that order; junction bases with no gene match: 12. The germline gives CDR1 WSHSY, CDR2 SAAADI. The CDR3 loop is CASSELGTAPRTEAFF. CDR3 in DNA: TGCGCCAGCAGTGAACTGGGGACAGCCCCGAGAACTGAAGCTTTCTTT.

V and J are TRBV6-5 and TRBJ1-2; D is ambiguous. The CDR3 is 14 residues long. V lost 6 bases, J lost 4 bases, and 15 bases lay in between. Germline V CDR1 and CDR2: MNHEY, SVGAGI. The DNA for the CDR3 is TGTGCCAGCAGCGACGGGAGGGCCATCTATGGCTACACCTTC. It is translated as CASSDGRAIYGYTF.